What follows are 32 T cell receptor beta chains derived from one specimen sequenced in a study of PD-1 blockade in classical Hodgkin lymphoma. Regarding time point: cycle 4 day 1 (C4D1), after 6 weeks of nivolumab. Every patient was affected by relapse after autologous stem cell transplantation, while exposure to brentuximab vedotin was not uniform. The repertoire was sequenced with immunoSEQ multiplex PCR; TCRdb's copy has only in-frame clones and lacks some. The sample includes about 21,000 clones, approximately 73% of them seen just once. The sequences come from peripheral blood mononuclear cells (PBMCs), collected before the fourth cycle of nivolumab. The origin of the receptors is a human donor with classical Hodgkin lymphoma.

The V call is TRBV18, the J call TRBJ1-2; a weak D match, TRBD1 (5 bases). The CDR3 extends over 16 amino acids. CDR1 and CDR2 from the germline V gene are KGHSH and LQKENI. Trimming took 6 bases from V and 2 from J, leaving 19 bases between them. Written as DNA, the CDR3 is TGTGCCAGCTCCCAGACTGGTCTGGGGCAGAACTATGGCTACACCTTC. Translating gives CASSQTGLGQNYGYTF.

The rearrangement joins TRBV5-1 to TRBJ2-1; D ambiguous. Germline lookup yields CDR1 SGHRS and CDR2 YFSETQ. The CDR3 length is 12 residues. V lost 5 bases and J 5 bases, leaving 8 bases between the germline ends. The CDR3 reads CASSGDHNEQFF. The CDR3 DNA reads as TGCGCCAGCAGTGGCGATCACAATGAGCAGTTCTTC.

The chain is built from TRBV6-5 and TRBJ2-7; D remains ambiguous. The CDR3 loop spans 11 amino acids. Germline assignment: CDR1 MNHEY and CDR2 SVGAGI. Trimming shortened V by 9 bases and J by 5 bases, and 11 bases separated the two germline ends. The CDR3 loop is CASKWFDEQYF. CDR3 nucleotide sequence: TGTGCCAGTAAGTGGTTCGACGAGCAGTACTTC.

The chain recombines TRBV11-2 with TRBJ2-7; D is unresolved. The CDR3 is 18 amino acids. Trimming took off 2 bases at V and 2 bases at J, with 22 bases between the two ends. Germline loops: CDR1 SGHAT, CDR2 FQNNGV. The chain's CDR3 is CASSLIVSEAWVTYEQYF. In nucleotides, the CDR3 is TGTGCCAGCAGCTTAATAGTCTCAGAGGCATGGGTCACCTACGAGCAGTACTTC. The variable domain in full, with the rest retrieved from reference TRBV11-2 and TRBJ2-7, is EAGVAQSPRYKIIEKRQSVAFWCNPISGHATLYWYQQILGQGPKLLIQFQNNGVVDDSQLPKDRFSAERLKGVDSTLKIQPAKLEDSAVYLCASSLIVSEAWVTYEQYFGPGTRLTVT.

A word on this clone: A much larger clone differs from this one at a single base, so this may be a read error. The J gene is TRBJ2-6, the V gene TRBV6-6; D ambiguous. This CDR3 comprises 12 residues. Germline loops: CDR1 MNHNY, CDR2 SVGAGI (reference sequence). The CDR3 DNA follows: TGTGGCTGTAACTCTGGGGCCAACGTCCTGACTTTC. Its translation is CGCNSGANVLTF.

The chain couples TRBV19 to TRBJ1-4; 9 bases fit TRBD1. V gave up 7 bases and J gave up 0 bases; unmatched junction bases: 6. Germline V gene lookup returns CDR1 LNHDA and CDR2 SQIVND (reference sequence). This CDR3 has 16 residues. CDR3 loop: CASKDRGHSTNEKLFF. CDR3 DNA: TGTGCCAGTAAGGACAGGGGACATTCAACTAATGAAAAACTGTTTTTT.

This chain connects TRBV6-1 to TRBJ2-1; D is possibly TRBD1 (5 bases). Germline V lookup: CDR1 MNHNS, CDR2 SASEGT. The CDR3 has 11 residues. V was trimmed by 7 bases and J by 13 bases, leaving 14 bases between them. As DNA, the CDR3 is TGTGCCAGCACCCAGGGAAGCCATCAGTTCTTC. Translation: CASTQGSHQFF.

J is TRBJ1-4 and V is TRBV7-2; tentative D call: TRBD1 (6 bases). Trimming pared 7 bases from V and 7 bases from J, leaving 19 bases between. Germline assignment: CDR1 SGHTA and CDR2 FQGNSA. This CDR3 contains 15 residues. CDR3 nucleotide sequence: TGTGCCAGCACTCCCCAGGGGTCGGCGGGTGAAAAACTGTTTTTT. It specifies CASTPQGSAGEKLFF.

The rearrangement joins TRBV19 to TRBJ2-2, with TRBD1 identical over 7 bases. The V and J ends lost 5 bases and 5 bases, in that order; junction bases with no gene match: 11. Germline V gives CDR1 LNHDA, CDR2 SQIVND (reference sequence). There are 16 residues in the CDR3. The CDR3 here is CASSFLGTVYTGELFF. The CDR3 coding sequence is TGTGCCAGTAGTTTTCTCGGGACAGTTTATACCGGGGAGCTGTTTTTT.

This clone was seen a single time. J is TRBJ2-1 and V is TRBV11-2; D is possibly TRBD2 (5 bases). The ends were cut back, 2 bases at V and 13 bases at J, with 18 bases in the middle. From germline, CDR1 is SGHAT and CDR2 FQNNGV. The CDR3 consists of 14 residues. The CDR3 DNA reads TGTGCCAGCAGCTTATTAGACTGGTTTAGCGACCAGTTCTTC. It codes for CASSLLDWFSDQFF.

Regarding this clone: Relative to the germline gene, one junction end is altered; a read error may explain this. The CDR3 DNA reads as TGTGCCAGCAGCAACCGACTAGCGGGCGCTCAGGACTTC. Translating gives CASSNRLAGAQDF. The chain couples TRBV7-9 to TRBJ2-7; 10 bases are shared with TRBD2. The CDR3 totals 13 residues. The germline CDR1 and CDR2 sequences are SEHNR and FQNEAQ (reference sequence).

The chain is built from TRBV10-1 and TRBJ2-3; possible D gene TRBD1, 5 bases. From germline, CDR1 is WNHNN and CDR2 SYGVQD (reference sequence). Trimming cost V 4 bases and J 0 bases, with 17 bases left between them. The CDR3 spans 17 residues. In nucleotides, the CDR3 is TGCGCCAGCAGTGCTAATTACAGGTACTCTAGCACAGATACGCAGTATTTT. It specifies CASSANYRYSSTDTQYF.

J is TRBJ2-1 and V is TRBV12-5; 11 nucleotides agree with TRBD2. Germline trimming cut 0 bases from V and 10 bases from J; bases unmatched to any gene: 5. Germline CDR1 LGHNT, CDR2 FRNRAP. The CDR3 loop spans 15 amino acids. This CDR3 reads CASGLVLAGVMEQFF. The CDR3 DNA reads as TGTGCTAGTGGTTTGGTACTAGCGGGAGTGATGGAGCAGTTCTTC. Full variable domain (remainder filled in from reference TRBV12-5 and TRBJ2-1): DARVTQTPRHKVTEMGQEVTMRCQPILGHNTVFWYRQTMMQGLELLAYFRNRAPLDDSGMPKDRFSAEMPDATLATLKIQPSEPRDSAVYFCASGLVLAGVMEQFFGPGTRLTVL.

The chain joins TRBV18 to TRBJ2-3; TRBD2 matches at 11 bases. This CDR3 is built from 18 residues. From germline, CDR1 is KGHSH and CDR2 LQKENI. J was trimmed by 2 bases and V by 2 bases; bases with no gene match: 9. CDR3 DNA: TGTGCCAGCTCACCAAAGGCCCCTAGCGGGAGGTTCACAGATACGCAGTATTTT. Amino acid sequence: CASSPKAPSGRFTDTQYF.

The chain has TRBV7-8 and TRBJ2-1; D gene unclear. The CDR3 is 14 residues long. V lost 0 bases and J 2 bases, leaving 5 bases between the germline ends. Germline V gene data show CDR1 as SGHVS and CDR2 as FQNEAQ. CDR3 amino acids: CASSLAQPYNEQFF. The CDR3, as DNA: TGTGCCAGCAGCTTAGCCCAACCCTACAATGAGCAGTTCTTC.

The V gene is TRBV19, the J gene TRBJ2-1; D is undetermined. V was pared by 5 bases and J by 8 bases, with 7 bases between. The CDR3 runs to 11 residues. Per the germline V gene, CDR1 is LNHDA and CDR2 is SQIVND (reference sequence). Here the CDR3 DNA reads TGTGCCAGTAGTGTCAAGGATGAGCAGTTCTTC. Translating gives CASSVKDEQFF.

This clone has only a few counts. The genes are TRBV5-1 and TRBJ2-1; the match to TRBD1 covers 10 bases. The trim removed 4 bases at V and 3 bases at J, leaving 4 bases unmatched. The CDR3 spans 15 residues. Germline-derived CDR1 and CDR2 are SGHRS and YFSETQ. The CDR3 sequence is CASSPGTGVYNEQFF. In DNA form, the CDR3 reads TGCGCCAGCAGCCCCGGGACAGGGGTCTACAATGAGCAGTTCTTC.

CDR3 DNA: TGTGCCATCCCGGGACAGGGAGCCTCTGGGGCCAACGTCCTGACTTTC. Amino acid sequence: CAIPGQGASGANVLTF. This rearrangement joins TRBV21-1 to TRBJ2-6; the tabulated D call, TRBD1, remains unverified against the DNA. TRBV21-1 is marked as a pseudogene. The CDR3 totals 16 residues.

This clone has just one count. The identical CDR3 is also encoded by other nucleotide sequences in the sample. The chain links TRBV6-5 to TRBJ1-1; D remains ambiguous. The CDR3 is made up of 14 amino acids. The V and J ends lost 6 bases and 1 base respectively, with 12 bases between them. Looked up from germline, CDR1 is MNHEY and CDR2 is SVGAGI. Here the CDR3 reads CASSSTGRNTEAFF. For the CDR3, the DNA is TGTGCCAGCAGCTCCACCGGACGGAACACTGAAGCTTTCTTT.

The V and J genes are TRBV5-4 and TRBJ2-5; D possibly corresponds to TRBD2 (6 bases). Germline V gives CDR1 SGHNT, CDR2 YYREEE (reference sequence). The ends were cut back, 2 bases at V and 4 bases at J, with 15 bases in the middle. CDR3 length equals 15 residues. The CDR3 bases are TGTGCCAGCAGCTTAGGGGCGGGGAGAACAGAGACCCAGTACTTC. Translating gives CASSLGAGRTETQYF.

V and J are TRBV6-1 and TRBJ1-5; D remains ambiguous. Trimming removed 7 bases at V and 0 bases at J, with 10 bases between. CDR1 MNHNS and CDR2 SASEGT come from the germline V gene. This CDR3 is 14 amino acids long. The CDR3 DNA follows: TGTGCCAGCACCGTCGGTTTTAGCAATCAGCCCCAGCATTTT. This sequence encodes CASTVGFSNQPQHF.

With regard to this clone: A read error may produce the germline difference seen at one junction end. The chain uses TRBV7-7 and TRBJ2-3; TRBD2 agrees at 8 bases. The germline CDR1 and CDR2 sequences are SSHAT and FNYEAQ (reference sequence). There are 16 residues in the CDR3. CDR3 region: CASSLGAGARTDTQYF. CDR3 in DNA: TGTGCTAGCAGCTTAGGAGCGGGAGCGCGCACAGATACGCAGTATTTT.

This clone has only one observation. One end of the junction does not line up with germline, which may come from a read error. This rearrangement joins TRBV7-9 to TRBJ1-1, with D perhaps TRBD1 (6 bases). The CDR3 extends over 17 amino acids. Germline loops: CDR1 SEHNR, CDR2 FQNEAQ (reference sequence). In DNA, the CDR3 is TGTGCCAGCAGGATCAGGGGTATCGGGGGGTTGAACCCTGAAGCTTTCTTT. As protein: CASRIRGIGGLNPEAFF.

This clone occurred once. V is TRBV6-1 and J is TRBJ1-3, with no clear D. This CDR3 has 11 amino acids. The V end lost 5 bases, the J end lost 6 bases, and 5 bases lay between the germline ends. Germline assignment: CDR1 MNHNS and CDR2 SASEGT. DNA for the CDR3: TGTGCCAGCAGTATCCTAAACACCATATATTTT. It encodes CASSILNTIYF.

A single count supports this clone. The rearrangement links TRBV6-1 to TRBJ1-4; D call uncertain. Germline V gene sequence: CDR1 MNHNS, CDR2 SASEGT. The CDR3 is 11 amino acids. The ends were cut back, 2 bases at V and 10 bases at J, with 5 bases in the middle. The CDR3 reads CASSEIGKLFF. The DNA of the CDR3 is TGTGCCAGCAGTGAAATCGGAAAACTGTTTTTT.

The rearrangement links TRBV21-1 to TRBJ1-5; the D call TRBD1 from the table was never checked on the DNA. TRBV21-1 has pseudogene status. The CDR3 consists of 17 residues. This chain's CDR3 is CASSPGTTGGRNQPQHF. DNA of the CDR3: TGTGCCAGCAGCCCGGGGACAACAGGCGGACGCAATCAGCCCCAGCATTTT.

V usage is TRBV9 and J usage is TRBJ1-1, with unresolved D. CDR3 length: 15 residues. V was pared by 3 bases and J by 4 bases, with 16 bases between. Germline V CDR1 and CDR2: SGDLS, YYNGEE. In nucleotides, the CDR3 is TGTGCCAGCAGCGCCGCACGGCCGGGTTTCACTGAAGCTTTCTTT. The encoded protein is CASSAARPGFTEAFF. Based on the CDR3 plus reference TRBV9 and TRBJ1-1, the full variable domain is DSGVTQTPKHLITATGQRVTLRCSPRSGDLSVYWYQQSLDQGLQFLIQYYNGEERAKGNILERFSAQQFPDLHSELNLSSLELGDSALYFCASSAARPGFTEAFFGQGTRLTVV.

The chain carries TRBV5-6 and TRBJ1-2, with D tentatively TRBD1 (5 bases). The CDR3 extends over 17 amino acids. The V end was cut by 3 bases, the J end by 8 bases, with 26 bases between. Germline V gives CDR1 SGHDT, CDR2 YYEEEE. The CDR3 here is CASSSGDRGLLLGGYTF. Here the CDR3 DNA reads TGTGCCAGCAGCTCGGGGGACCGGGGCCTATTACTAGGGGGCTACACCTTC.

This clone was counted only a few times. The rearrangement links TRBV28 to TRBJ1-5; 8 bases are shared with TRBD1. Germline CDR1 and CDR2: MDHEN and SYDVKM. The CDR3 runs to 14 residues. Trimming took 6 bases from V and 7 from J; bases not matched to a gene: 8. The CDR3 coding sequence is TGTGCCAGCAGCCCCCGACAGGGGCACCAGCCCCAGCATTTT. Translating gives CASSPRQGHQPQHF.

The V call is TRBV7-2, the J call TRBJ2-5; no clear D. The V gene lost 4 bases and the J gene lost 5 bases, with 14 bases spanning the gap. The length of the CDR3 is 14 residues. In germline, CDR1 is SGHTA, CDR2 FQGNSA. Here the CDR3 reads CASSSPLRVETQYF. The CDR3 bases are TGTGCCAGCAGCTCCCCTTTACGCGTGGAGACCCAGTACTTC.

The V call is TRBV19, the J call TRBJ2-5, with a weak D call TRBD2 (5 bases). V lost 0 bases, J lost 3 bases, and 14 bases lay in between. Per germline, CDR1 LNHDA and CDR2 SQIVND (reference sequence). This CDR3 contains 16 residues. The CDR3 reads CASSIDYPPGEETQYF. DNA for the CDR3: TGTGCCAGTAGTATAGATTACCCGCCCGGGGAAGAGACCCAGTACTTC.

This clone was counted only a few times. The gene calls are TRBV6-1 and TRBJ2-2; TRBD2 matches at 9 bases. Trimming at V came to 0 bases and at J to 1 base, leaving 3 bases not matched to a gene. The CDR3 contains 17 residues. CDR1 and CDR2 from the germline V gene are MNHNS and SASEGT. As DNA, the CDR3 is TGTGCCAGCAGTGAAGCTCTAGCGGGACTGAACACCGGGGAGCTGTTTTTT. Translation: CASSEALAGLNTGELFF.